This entry is about one TCR beta chain. Researchers made TCR cDNA using 5'RACE template switching, and this step added a universal primer site and UMIs. TCRdb re-analysed the 5' RACE reads in MiXCR, keeping a single row per CDR3 protein. The sample shows 300,000 or so distinct CDR3 sequences, approximately 3.9% of them seen only once. This sample was taken from a study of T cells after yellow fever vaccination. Germline values: CDR1 SQVTM, CDR2 ANQGSEA. The V gene lost 8 bases and the J gene lost 0 bases, with 16 bases spanning the gap. The CDR3 is made up of 15 amino acids. The J gene is TRBJ2-2, the V gene TRBV29-1; tentatively, D is TRBD1 or TRBD2 (5 bases each). The starting material was PBMCs, obtained 5 days after the yellow fever booster vaccination. The sequence was obtained from a man younger than 35 who received the YFV17D yellow fever vaccine. The CDR3 DNA reads as TGCAGCCCTAACGGGACCCGGACGAACACCGGGGAGCTGTTTTTT. This translates into CSPNGTRTNTGELFF.